Listed below are T cell receptor beta chains from one sample, sequenced in a study of shared clonotypes between healthy human individuals. Clones were sequenced by immunoSEQ multiplex PCR, and TCRdb holds only the in-frame ones, with some missing. The repertoire consists of some 380,000 clones, with approximately 96% occurring once and the leading ten covering less than 0.35%. Sequencing was carried out using memory CD8+ T cells sorted from blood. Every receptor here comes from a young man in good health. Each CDR3 is given with its conserved first and last residue. Fields, in order: clone size, J gene, V gene, CDR3 protein. Size is stated for part of the rows, as once, few or many counts, or as a class when the clone is expanded.

- TRBJ1-5 TRBV11-3 CASSLGVRDRGDQPQHF
- TRBJ1-2 TRBV28 CASSFQGRTFAGYTF
once TRBJ1-2 TRBV7-9 CADRDSVYGYTF
- TRBJ2-4 TRBV30 CAWSASGLALLAKNIQYF
- TRBJ1-3 TRBV29-1 CSVGRRGPSGNTIYF
- TRBJ1-5 TRBV4-2 CASSQAPDRESQPQHF
- TRBJ2-1 TRBV30 CAWSGGTGKFF
- TRBJ2-3 TRBV7-2 CASSLALAATDTQYF
- TRBJ2-7 TRBV15 CATSREPRPPGYEQYF
- TRBJ2-7 TRBV2 CASREDRVTYEQYF
- TRBJ2-7 TRBV7-9 CASSSRDTSYEQYF
- TRBJ2-7 TRBV11-3 CASSLDPPGTGGEQYF
- TRBJ2-7 TRBV21-1 CAIENRDRGGLYEQYF
- TRBJ2-7 TRBV20-1 CSLGLATEQYF
- TRBJ2-7 TRBV19 CASSLYYEQYF
- TRBJ2-2 TRBV9 CASSKILPGELFF
- TRBJ2-6 TRBV4-1 CASSQDYRGGSGANVLTF
- TRBJ1-1 TRBV4-1 CASSQELGQMNTEAFF
- TRBJ2-2 TRBV28 CASRDRGNGELFF
- TRBJ2-3 TRBV18 CASSPQGLGTDTQYF
- TRBJ2-1 TRBV18 CASSPLRTAYNEQFF
- TRBJ1-3 TRBV9 CASSPDRVGNTIYF
- TRBJ2-5 TRBV25-1 CASRTTPGLDIVKTQYF
- TRBJ2-5 TRBV5-4 CASSLVFADSQETQYF
- TRBJ2-5 TRBV6-5 CASSYSQARETQYF
- TRBJ1-5 TRBV4-1 CASSQDWTSGQPQHF
- TRBJ2-7 TRBV11-3 CASSLVSFLRESSYEQYF
once TRBJ2-1 TRBV30 CAGEGGREKFF
- TRBJ2-7 TRBV7-9 CASSLAGSGSYEQYF
- TRBJ2-7 TRBV7-2 CASSSAGTGTYEQYF
- TRBJ2-7 TRBV6-1 CASTPHRQGYYEQYF
- TRBJ1-2 TRBV19 CASSRAHGQMYGYTF
- TRBJ2-1 TRBV7-9 CASLAGGYNEQFF
- TRBJ2-1 TRBV9 CASSVGTSGNNEQFF
- TRBJ2-7 TRBV14 CASSQGPGYEQYF
once TRBJ2-7 TRBV28 CASSFFDIWTASYEQYF
- TRBJ2-6 TRBV28 CASIRSGANVLTF
- TRBJ2-2 TRBV2 CASSEIAGGAGELFF
- TRBJ2-1 TRBV28 CASYSGISYNEQFF
- TRBJ1-1 TRBV19 CASSIDQRQSEAFF
- TRBJ2-1 TRBV6-5 CASSYSTTSLGEQFF
- TRBJ2-3 TRBV7-6 CASSLAGRSTDTQYF
- TRBJ2-7 TRBV28 CASSLGLYEQYF
- TRBJ2-1 TRBV2 CASSERTSEFF
- TRBJ1-2 TRBV5-1 CASSPRQGAMGGYTF
- TRBJ2-2 TRBV7-8 CASSSGLAAWTGELFF